This T cell receptor beta chain originates from a study of blood T cell repertoires in COVID-19. Germline lookup yields CDR1 MNHEY and CDR2 SMNVEV (reference sequence). The CDR3 is made up of 12 amino acids. The V and J ends lost 7 bases and 7 bases respectively, with 12 bases between them. TCRdb's copy holds only in-frame clones and misses some; the assay was immunoSEQ multiplex PCR. The sample contains under 300,000 clones, around 86% of which appear only once. Sequenced input: peripheral blood. The rearrangement links TRBV27 to TRBJ2-3, with a weak D call TRBD2 (5 bases). The source is a woman in her 70s with active or convalescent COVID-19. This CDR3 is CASKASGNTQYF. In DNA form, the CDR3 reads TGTGCCAGCAAGGCGTCGGGGAATACGCAGTATTTT.